This TCR beta chain was retrieved from a study of CD8 T cells in Susac syndrome. With random hexamers, reverse transcription was performed on about 0.45 to 1 ug of RNA. TCRdb analysed the immunoSEQ multiplex PCR reads with MiXCR anew, one entry per CDR3 protein. This sample has 150,000 or so distinct CDR3 sequences, with around 95% found just once. The V gene's germline CDR1 is DFQATT and CDR2 SNEGSKA (reference sequence). This CDR3 is built from 14 residues. V shed 5 bases and J shed 1 base, with 12 bases lying between them. The patients with Susac syndrome satisfied recently defined diagnostic criteria for either definite or probable disease.

The source is a human donor with Susac syndrome. The material sequenced was CD4+ T cells from PBMCs. The chain recombines TRBV20-1 with TRBJ2-1, with D possibly being TRBD1 (6 bases). The CDR3 bases are TGCAGTGCTCCAGGAAGGGGGTCCTACAATGAGCAGTTCTTC. Protein product: CSAPGRGSYNEQFF.